A selection of T cell receptor beta chains follows, all from one sample in a study of CD8+ T cells in alopecia areata. Produced via immunoSEQ multiplex PCR; TCRdb's table is partial and in-frame only. The data show 150,000 to 200,000 clones, 50% to 60% seen once. Sequencing used CD4+ T cells sorted from blood, obtained at week 0. The receptors originated from a human donor with alopecia areata. Both conserved end residues are part of each CDR3.

v_call	cdr3_aa
TRBV30	CAWSMVKSPLHF
TRBV7-2	CASTQSGTSRPNEKLFF
TRBV29-1	CSVSVLGKTYEQYF
TRBV30	CAWSVLAGTLAKNIQYF
TRBV6-5	CASSRQGYGYTF
TRBV2	CASSLTGMAGELFF
TRBV30	CAWRDRASGELFF
TRBV19	CASSMVSGANVLTF
TRBV11-3	CASSQSGQPYNEQFF
TRBV15	CATSARDRGPDTQYF
TRBV29-1	CSAQENSYEQYF
TRBV6-5	CASRGTGRYEQYF
TRBV7-9	CASSLGGMAERSYEQYF
TRBV9	CASSVDVGANVLTF
TRBV4-1	CASSPLMPGGKETQYF
TRBV19	CATDPGGYYGYTF
TRBV29-1	CSVADRAAKNIQYF
TRBV29-1	CSHDRGASSGTIYF
TRBV15	CATSRDLANYEQYF
TRBV19	CASSIVTVWSNQPQHF
TRBV5-1	CASSLEGTPSSYNEQFF
TRBV6-5	CASSYHRGGYQETQYF
TRBV4-1	CASSPHGSYNEQFF
TRBV2	CASRVAGGTYEQYF
TRBV30	CAWNSYTF
TRBV7-2	CASSLTGGGETQYF
TRBV30	CALETGTGSPLHF
TRBV10-3	CAISEKLQGGETQYF
TRBV29-1	CSVDVIYGYTF
TRBV6-1	CASSQGANTGELFF
TRBV30	CAWSVQAGANEKLFF
TRBV4-2	CASSQDSGRVAGYTF
TRBV30	CAWSLGVGNTIYF
TRBV11-2	CASSLSSGGANEQFF
TRBV4-1	CASSQDRESPLHF
TRBV5-1	CASSPTGTGGNEQYF
TRBV4-2	CASSSTGTSGGAQETQYF
TRBV2	CASRKNQGTPEAFF
TRBV30	CAWSDGVSQPQHF
TRBV5-1	CASSLSLAAGASETQYF
TRBV30	CAWRPRVFASPLHF
TRBV7-2	CASSFDRGPGELFF
TRBV25-1	CASSEFRARQETQYF
TRBV30	CAWSLAGGETQYF
TRBV27	CASGPQEAYEQYF
TRBV5-1	CASSLDGIFPYEQYF
TRBV9	CASSVGHREAGELFF
TRBV30	CAWRRTGSYEQYF